This T cell receptor (beta chain) came from a study of T cells in tuberculosis. Remarks on this clone: Its antigen is unknown.

Overall study findings and caveats: Using the GMM-specific repertoire gave about 85% accuracy versus roughly 70% with motifs. The TCR-beta difference was not significant; alpha differences partly reflected length.

Assay used: immunoSEQ multiplex PCR; TCRdb lists only in-frame clones, some missing. The table has more than 30,000 clones, approximately 96% seen once. V was trimmed by 1 base and J by 9 bases, leaving 8 bases between them. The V gene's germline CDR1 is SGHTS and CDR2 YDEGEE. The CDR3 is 11 amino acids. At study entry, adolescents had tuberculin skin tests and IGRA screening. Unsorted cryopreserved PBMC were sequenced, averaging around 99,000 T cells per clinical donor. This receptor was obtained from a donor aged 10-30 years with latent tuberculosis or without tuberculosis infection. The V call is TRBV5-8, the J call TRBJ2-7; D might be TRBD2 (5 bases). The sample taken for sequencing was PBMCs. CDR3 amino acids: CASSLSAGQYF. CDR3 bases: TGTGCCAGCAGCTTGTCCGCGGGGCAGTACTTC.